Included here is one T cell receptor beta chain sequence, with context. Antigen unknown. The data were obtained in a study of shared clonotypes between healthy human individuals. Findings and limits, study-wide: A small donor pool kept down the genetic and exposure-history diversity that was represented. Memory subsets generally showed lower estimated richness than naive subsets. Sequencing of the sorted subsets was shown by rarefaction to be incomplete despite large depth.

CDR1 is MDHEN, CDR2 SYDVKM, per germline. The CDR3 has 17 residues. The ends lost 4 bases at V and 0 bases at J; junction bases unmatched: 5. Produced via immunoSEQ multiplex PCR; TCRdb's table is partial and in-frame only. Of around 750,000 clones listed, approximately 74% are singletons. The receptor was isolated from a woman aged 25 to 39 in good health. Source material: memory CD4+ T cells sorted from blood. Subset described: CD45RA-negative fraction. The rearrangement uses TRBV28 and TRBJ1-4; 10 bases line up with TRBD1. DNA for the CDR3: TGTGCCAGCAGTTCACCCGGGACAGGGGCAACTAATGAAAAACTGTTTTTT. Its translation is CASSSPGTGATNEKLFF.